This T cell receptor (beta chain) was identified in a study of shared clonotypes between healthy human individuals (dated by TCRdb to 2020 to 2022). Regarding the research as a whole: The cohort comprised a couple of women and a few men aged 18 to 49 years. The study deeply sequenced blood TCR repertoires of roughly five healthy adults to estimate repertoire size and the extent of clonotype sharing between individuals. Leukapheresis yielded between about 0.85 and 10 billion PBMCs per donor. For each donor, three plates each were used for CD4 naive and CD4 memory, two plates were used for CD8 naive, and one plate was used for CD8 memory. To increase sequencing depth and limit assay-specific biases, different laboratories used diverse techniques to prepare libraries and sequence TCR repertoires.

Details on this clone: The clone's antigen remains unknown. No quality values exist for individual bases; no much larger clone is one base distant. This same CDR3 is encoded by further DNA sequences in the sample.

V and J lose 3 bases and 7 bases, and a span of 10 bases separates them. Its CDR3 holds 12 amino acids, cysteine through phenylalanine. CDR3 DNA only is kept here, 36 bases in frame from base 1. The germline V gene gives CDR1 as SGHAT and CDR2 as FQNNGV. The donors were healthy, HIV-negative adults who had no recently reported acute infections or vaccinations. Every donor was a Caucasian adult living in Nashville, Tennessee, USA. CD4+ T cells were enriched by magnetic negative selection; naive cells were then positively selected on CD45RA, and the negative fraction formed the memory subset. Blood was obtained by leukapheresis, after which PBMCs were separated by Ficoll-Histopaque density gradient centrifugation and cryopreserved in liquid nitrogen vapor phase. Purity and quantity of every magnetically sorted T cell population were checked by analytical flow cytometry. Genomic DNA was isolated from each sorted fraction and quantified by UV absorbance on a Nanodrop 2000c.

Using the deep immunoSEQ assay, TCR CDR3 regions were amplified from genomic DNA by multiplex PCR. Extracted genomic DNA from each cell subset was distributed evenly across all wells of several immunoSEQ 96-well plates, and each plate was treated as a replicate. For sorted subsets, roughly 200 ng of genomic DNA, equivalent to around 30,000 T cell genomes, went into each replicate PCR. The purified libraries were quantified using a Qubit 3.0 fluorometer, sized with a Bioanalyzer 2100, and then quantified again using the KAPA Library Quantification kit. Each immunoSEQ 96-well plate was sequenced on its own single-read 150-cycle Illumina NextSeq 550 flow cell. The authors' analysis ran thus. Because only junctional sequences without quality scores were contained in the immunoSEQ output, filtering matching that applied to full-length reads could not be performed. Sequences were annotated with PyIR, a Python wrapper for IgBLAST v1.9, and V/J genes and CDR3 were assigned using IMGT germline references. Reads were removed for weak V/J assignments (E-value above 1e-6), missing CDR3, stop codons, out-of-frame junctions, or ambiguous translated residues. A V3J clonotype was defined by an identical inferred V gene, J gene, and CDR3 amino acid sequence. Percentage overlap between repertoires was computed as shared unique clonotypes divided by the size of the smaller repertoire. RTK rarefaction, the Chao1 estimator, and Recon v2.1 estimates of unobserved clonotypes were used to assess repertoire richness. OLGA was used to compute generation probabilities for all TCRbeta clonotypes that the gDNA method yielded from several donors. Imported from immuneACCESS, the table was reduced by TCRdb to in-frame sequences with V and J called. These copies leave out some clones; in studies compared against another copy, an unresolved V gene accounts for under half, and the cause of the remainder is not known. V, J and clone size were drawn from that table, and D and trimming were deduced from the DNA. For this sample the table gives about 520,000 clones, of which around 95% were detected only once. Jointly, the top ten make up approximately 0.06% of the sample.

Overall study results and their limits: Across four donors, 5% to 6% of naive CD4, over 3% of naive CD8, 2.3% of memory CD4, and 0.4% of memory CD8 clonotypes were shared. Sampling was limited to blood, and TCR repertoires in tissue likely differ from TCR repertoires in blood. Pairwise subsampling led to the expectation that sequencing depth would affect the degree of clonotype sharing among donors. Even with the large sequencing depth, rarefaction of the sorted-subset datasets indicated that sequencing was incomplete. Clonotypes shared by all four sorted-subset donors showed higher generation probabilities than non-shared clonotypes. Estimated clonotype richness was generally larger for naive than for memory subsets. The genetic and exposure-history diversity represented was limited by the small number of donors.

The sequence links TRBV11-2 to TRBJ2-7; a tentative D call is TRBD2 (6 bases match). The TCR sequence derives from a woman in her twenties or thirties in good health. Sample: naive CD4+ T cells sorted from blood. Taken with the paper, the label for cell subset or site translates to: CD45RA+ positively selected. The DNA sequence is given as TGTGCCAGCAGCTTGGGGGGTGGAGAGCAGTACTTC. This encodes CASSLGGGEQYF.